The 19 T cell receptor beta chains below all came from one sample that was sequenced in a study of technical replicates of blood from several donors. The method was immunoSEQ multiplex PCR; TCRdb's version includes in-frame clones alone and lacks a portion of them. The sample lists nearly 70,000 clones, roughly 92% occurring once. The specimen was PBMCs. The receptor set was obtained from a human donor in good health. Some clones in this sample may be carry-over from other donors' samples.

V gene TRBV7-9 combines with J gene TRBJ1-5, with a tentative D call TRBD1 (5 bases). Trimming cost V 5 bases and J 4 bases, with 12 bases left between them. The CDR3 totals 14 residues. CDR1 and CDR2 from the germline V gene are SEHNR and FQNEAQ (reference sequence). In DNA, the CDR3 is TGTGCCAGCAGCCTTGGGACTGGGAATCAGCCCCAGCATTTT. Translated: CASSLGTGNQPQHF.

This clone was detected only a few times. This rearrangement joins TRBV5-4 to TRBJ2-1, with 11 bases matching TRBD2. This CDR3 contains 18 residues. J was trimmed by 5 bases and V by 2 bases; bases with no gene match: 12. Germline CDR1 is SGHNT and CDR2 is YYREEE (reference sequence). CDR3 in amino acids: CASSFVLAGGRMHNEQFF. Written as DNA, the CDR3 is TGTGCCAGCAGCTTTGTTTTAGCGGGAGGGCGGATGCACAATGAGCAGTTCTTC.

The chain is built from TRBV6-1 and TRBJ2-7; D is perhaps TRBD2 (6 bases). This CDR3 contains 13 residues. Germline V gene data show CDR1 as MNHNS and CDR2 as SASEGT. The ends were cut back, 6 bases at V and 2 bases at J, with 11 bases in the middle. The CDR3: CASRRDSTYEQYF. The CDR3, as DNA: TGTGCCAGCAGGAGGGACTCCACCTACGAGCAGTACTTC.

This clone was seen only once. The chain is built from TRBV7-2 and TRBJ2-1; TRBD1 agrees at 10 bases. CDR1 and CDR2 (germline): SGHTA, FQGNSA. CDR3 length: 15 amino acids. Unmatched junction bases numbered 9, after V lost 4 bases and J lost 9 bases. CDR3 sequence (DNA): TGTGCCAGCAGCTCGACAGGGGGCGCGGTCTCTGAGCAGTTCTTC. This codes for CASSSTGGAVSEQFF.

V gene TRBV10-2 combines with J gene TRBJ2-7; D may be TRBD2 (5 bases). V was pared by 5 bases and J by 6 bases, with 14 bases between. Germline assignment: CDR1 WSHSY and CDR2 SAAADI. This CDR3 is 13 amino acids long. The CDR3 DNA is TGCGCCAGCAGTCTAACGGGGTTGCGCGAGCAGTACTTC. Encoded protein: CASSLTGLREQYF.

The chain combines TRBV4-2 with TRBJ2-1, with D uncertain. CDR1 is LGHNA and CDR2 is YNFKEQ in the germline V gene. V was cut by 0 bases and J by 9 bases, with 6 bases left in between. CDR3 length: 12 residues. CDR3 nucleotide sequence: TGTGCCAGCAGCCAAGATCCGCGTGAGCAGTTCTTC. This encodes CASSQDPREQFF.

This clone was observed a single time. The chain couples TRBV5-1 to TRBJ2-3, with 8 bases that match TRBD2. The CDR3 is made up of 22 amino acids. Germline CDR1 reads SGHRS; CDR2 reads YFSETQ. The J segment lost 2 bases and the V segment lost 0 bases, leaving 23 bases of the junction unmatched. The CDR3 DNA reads TGCGCCAGCAGCTTGGTTACATTAAGTAGTAAGGACGGGAGGGCTGCCACAGATACGCAGTATTTT. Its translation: CASSLVTLSSKDGRAATDTQYF.

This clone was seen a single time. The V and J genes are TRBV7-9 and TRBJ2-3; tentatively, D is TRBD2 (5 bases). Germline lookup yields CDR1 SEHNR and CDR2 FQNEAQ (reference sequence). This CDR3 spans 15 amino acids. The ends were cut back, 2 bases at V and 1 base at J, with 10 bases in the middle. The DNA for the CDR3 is TGTGCCAGCAGCTTAAGAGGGTTGGGCACAGATACGCAGTATTTT. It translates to CASSLRGLGTDTQYF.

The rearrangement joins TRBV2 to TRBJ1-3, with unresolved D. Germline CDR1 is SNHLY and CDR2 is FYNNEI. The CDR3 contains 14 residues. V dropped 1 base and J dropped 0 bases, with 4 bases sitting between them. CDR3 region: CASSEGSSGNTIYF. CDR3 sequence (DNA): TGTGCCAGCAGTGAAGGGAGCTCTGGAAACACCATATATTTT.

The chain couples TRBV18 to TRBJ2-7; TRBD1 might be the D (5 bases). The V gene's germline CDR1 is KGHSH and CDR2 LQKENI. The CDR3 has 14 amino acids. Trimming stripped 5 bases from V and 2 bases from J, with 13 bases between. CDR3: CASSGASKTYEQYF. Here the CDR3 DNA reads TGTGCCAGCTCAGGGGCGTCTAAAACCTACGAGCAGTACTTC.

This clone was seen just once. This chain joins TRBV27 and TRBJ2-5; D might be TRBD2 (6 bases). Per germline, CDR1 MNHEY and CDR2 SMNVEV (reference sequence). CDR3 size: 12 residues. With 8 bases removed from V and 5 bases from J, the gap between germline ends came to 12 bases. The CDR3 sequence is CASAHRGETQYF. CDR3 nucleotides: TGTGCCAGCGCCCACCGGGGGGAGACCCAGTACTTC.

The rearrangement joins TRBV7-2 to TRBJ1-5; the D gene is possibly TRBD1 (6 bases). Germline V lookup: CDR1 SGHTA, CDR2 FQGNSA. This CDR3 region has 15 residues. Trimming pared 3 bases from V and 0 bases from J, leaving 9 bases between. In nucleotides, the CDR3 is TGTGCCAGCAGCTTTGGGGGCTCTAGCAATCAGCCCCAGCATTTT. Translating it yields CASSFGGSSNQPQHF.

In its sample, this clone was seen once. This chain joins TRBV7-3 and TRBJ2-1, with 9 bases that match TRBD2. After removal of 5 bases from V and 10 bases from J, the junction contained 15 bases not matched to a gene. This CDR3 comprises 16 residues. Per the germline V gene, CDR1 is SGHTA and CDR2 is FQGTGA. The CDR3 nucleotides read TGTGCCAGCAGCCCCCCGGGACTAGCAGTAGCAAGAGAGCAGTTCTTC. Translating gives CASSPPGLAVAREQFF.

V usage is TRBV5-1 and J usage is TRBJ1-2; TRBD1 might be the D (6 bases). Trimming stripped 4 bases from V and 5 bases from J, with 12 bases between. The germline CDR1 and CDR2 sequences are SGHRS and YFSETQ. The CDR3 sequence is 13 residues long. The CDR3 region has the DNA TGCGCCAGCAGCCAAGAACAGGGATATGGCTACACCTTC. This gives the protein CASSQEQGYGYTF.

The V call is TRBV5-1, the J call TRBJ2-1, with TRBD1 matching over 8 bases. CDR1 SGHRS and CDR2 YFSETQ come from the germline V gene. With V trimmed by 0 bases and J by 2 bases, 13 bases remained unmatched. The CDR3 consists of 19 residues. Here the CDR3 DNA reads TGCGCCAGCAGCTTGGAGACACGCTGGACAGGGTTTGCCTACAATGAGCAGTTCTTC. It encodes CASSLETRWTGFAYNEQFF.

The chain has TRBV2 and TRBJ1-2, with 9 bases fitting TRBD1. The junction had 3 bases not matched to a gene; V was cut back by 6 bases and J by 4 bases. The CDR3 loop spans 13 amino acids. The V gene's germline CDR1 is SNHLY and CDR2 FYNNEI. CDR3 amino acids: CASRGTGFYGYTF. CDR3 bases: TGTGCCAGCAGGGGGACAGGGTTCTATGGCTACACCTTC.

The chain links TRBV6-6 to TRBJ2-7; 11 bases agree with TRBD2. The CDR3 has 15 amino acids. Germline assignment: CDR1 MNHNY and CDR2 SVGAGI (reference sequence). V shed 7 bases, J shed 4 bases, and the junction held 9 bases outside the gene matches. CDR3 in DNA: TGTGCCAGCACCGATAGCGGGAGGGTAAGGTACGAGCAGTACTTC. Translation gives CASTDSGRVRYEQYF.

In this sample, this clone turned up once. CDR3 residues: CASSSDGGREAFF. The CDR3 DNA follows: TGTGCCAGCAGTTCGGACGGAGGTCGGGAGGCTTTCTTT. This chain joins TRBV2 and TRBJ1-1; D remains unclear. Looked up from germline, CDR1 is SNHLY and CDR2 is FYNNEI. The CDR3 runs to 13 residues. With 5 bases removed from V and 11 bases from J, the gap between germline ends came to 18 bases.

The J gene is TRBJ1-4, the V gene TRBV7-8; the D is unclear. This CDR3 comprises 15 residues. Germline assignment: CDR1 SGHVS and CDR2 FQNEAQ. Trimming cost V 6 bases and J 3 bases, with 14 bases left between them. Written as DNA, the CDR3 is TGTGCCAGCAGAGACACGATAGCGGCTAATGAAAAACTGTTTTTT. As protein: CASRDTIAANEKLFF.